The present T cell receptor beta chain was sequenced within a study of control samples from healthy donors and cancer patients. Sequenced by immunoSEQ multiplex PCR; TCRdb stores in-frame clones only, minus some. Of about 190,000 clones in the sample, around 90% are singletons; the top ten hold less than 2%. Trimming cost V 5 bases and J 3 bases; bases outside gene matches: 6. The CDR3 has 15 amino acids. CDR1 and CDR2 (germline): PRHDT, FYEKMQ (reference sequence). This chain uses TRBV13 with TRBJ2-7; 11 bases are shared with TRBD2. The sequenced sample consisted of blood. The sequence derives from a man aged 25-45 years in good health. In nucleotides, the CDR3 is TGTGCCAGCAGCCTGCTAGCGGGGGGCATCTACGAGCAGTACTTC. Amino acids: CASSLLAGGIYEQYF.